This entry concerns a single T cell receptor (beta chain). The investigators reverse transcribed all of the isolated RNA, so they sequenced expressed TCRB transcripts. TCRdb keeps only in-frame clones here, not all; method: immunoSEQ multiplex PCR. The table records 600,000 to 650,000 clones, roughly 15% of them present only once. The source of the sample is a study of beta chain features in type 1 diabetes. The germline CDR1 and CDR2 sequences are SQVTM and ANQGSEA. The CDR3 extends over 11 amino acids. Trimming left V 7 bases short and J 1 base short, with 7 bases between. Based on CD45RO/CCR7/CD25/CD127/CD95/CD27, CD4+ regulatory, stem cell-like memory, naive and central memory cells were sorted.

The sample taken for sequencing was naive CD4+ T cells from blood. This TCR came from a man aged 18-30 years in good health. This chain links TRBV29-1 with TRBJ1-1, with D unclear. The CDR3 nucleotides read TGCAGCGGTACAGAGAACACTGAAGCTTTCTTT. This sequence encodes CSGTENTEAFF.